The 19 T cell receptor beta chains below all came from one sample that was sequenced in a study of blood T cell repertoires in COVID-19. Only in-frame clones appear in the TCRdb table, and some are missing; sequencing was by immunoSEQ multiplex PCR. The sample contains 430,000 or so clones, around 89% of which appear only once. Sequenced: PBMCs or T cells enriched from blood (not recorded which). These receptors were taken from a middle-aged woman who had recovered from COVID-19.

The chain uses TRBV5-1 and TRBJ1-3; D remains ambiguous. This CDR3 is built from 13 residues. Deletions cut 6 bases from V and 1 base from J, with 8 bases between. Germline CDR1 SGHRS, CDR2 YFSETQ. CDR3 DNA: TGCGCCAGCATGGAGGGATCTGGAAACACCATATATTTT. Its protein is CASMEGSGNTIYF.

Comment on this clone: The same CDR3 arises from other DNA sequences in this sample as well. The chain is built from TRBV24-1 and TRBJ2-1; 10 bases fit TRBD2. J gave up 0 bases and V 4 bases, and 2 bases lay outside the gene matches. The CDR3 is 16 amino acids. Germline CDR1 and CDR2: KGHDR and SFDVKD. CDR3 sequence reads: CATSDSSGSSYNEQFF. In DNA, the CDR3 is TGTGCCACCAGTGACTCTAGCGGGAGCTCCTACAATGAGCAGTTCTTC.

This sequence joins TRBV18 and TRBJ1-3; possibly TRBD1 for D (6 bases). The CDR3 runs to 19 residues. V lost 1 base, J lost 0 bases, and 19 bases lay in between. CDR1 is KGHSH and CDR2 is LQKENI in the germline V gene. The CDR3 reads CASSPRVTTGPRSGNTIYF. CDR3 bases: TGTGCCAGCTCACCACGTGTAACCACAGGGCCCCGCTCTGGAAACACCATATATTTT.

This clone was detected only a few times. The V gene is TRBV6-2 or TRBV6-3, the J gene TRBJ2-3; TRBD2 might be the D (5 bases). Trimming cost V 2 bases and J 6 bases, with 18 bases left between them. Germline lookup yields CDR1 MNHEY and CDR2 SVGEGT. The CDR3 runs to 16 residues. The chain's CDR3 is CASSYPLDSLWDTQYF. The CDR3 DNA reads as TGTGCCAGCAGTTACCCCCTGGACTCCCTCTGGGATACGCAGTATTTT.

The gene calls are TRBV10-2 and TRBJ2-7; TRBD2 matches 12 bases. This CDR3 contains 16 residues. With 3 bases clipped from V and 5 bases from J, the junction kept 8 bases outside the gene matches. Per the germline V gene, CDR1 is WSHSY and CDR2 is SAAADI. CDR3 DNA sequence: TGCGCCAGCAGTGATTTGCTAGCGGGAGGGCCGGACGAGCAGTACTTC. Translated, it gives CASSDLLAGGPDEQYF.

The V and J genes are TRBV7-2 and TRBJ2-5; D is perhaps TRBD2 (5 bases). Trimming left V 1 base short and J 5 bases short, with 11 bases between. The CDR3 totals 14 residues. CDR1 is SGHTA, CDR2 FQGNSA, per germline. The CDR3 nucleotides read TGTGCCAGCAGCTTAGATCGGAGGCCGGAGACCCAGTACTTC. Amino acids: CASSLDRRPETQYF.

This sequence joins TRBV11-2 and TRBJ2-7, with TRBD2 matching over 13 bases. The V and J ends lost 5 bases and 5 bases, in that order; junction bases with no gene match: 15. The CDR3 sequence is 18 residues long. Germline V gene data show CDR1 as SGHAT and CDR2 as FQNNGV. The DNA of the CDR3 is TGTGCCAGCAGCGCCCGACCCCGGACTAGCGGGAGATATGACGAGCAGTACTTC. It translates to CASSARPRTSGRYDEQYF.

This chain links TRBV15 with TRBJ1-1; perhaps TRBD1 as D (5 bases). The CDR3 totals 15 residues. Germline V CDR1 and CDR2: LNHNV, YYDKDF (reference sequence). V was clipped by 5 bases and J by 1 base, with 14 bases between them. The CDR3: CATSSPGLKNTEAFF. The DNA for the CDR3 is TGTGCCACCAGCTCTCCAGGGTTAAAGAACACTGAAGCTTTCTTT.

The V gene is TRBV27, the J gene TRBJ2-7; TRBD1 aligns across 7 bases. Germline values: CDR1 MNHEY, CDR2 SMNVEV (reference sequence). The CDR3 loop spans 14 amino acids. The junction had 4 bases not matched to a gene; V was cut back by 0 bases and J by 5 bases. The DNA for the CDR3 is TGTGCCAGCAGTTTATCAGGGGGCGCGGACGAGCAGTACTTC. Translated, it gives CASSLSGGADEQYF.

The gene calls are TRBV9 and TRBJ1-6; D possibly corresponds to TRBD1 (5 bases). The V and J ends lost 3 bases and 2 bases respectively, with 9 bases between them. Looked up from germline, CDR1 is SGDLS and CDR2 is YYNGEE. This CDR3 has 15 residues. DNA of the CDR3: TGTGCCAGCAGCGGCAGGGATACCTATAATTCACCCCTCCACTTT. This codes for CASSGRDTYNSPLHF.

CDR3 residues: CASSGRAGGQETQYF. CDR3 in DNA: TGTGCCAGCAGCGGGAGGGCCGGGGGGCAAGAGACCCAGTACTTC. The J gene is TRBJ2-5, the V gene TRBV7-2, with 7 bases matching TRBD2. Germline V lookup: CDR1 SGHTA, CDR2 FQGNSA. This CDR3 has 15 amino acids. V lost 5 bases, J lost 2 bases, and 8 bases stayed unmatched.

This clone was counted a single time. The rearrangement joins TRBV12-3 or TRBV12-4 to TRBJ1-2; D uncertain. This CDR3 has 13 residues. Trimming removed 3 bases from V and 1 base from J, with 6 bases in between. The CDR3 loop is CASSFSGNYGYTF. Here the CDR3 DNA reads TGTGCCAGCAGTTTTTCCGGTAACTATGGCTACACCTTC.

This chain links TRBV6-5 with TRBJ1-2; a weak D match, TRBD1 (6 bases). This CDR3 contains 16 residues. The V end was cut by 3 bases, the J end by 0 bases, with 14 bases between. Per germline, CDR1 MNHEY and CDR2 SVGAGI. The CDR3 loop is CASSYSGTPTNYGYTF. In nucleotides, the CDR3 is TGTGCCAGCAGTTATTCCGGGACACCGACTAACTATGGCTACACCTTC.

V and J are TRBV3-1 (or the pseudogene TRBV3-2) and TRBJ1-2; the match to TRBD1 covers 8 bases. The CDR3 is made up of 17 amino acids. Looked up from germline, CDR1 is LGHDT and CDR2 is YNNKEL (reference sequence). With V trimmed by 2 bases and J by 3 bases, 11 bases remained unmatched. DNA of the CDR3: TGTGCCAGCAGCCAAAGGCAGGGGGCCAGTAGGTACTATGGCTACACCTTC. This encodes CASSQRQGASRYYGYTF.

The J gene is TRBJ1-5, the V gene TRBV5-6; D might be TRBD1 (5 bases). There are 14 residues in the CDR3. V was trimmed by 0 bases and J by 7 bases, leaving 11 bases between them. Germline-derived CDR1 and CDR2 are SGHDT and YYEEEE. CDR3 protein: CASSLAGYGQPQHF. CDR3 nucleotides: TGTGCCAGCAGCTTGGCAGGGTACGGCCAGCCCCAGCATTTT.

The chain links TRBV7-9 to TRBJ1-1, with 9 bases aligning to TRBD1. Germline CDR1 reads SEHNR; CDR2 reads FQNEAQ (reference sequence). The CDR3 is 15 residues long. V lost 5 bases and J lost 4; bases outside the gene matches: 8. CDR3 coding DNA: TGTGCCAGCAGCCTTAGGACAGGGGTGGCCACTGAAGCTTTCTTT. Its protein is CASSLRTGVATEAFF.

The gene calls are TRBV7-9 and TRBJ2-7; D is ambiguous. The V gene lost 5 bases and the J gene lost 7 bases, with 18 bases spanning the gap. The CDR3 is made up of 14 amino acids. CDR1 SEHNR and CDR2 FQNEAQ come from the germline V gene (reference sequence). CDR3 nucleotide sequence: TGTGCCAGCAGCGAGCCCCGAAAGGCGCGGGAGCAGTACTTC. This encodes CASSEPRKAREQYF.

V is TRBV13 and J is TRBJ1-1; D unclear. V shed 8 bases and J shed 5 bases, with 6 bases lying between them. The CDR3 covers 10 residues. CDR1 is PRHDT, CDR2 FYEKMQ, per germline (reference sequence). This CDR3 is CASSGTEAFF. In DNA form, the CDR3 reads TGTGCCAGCTCGGGAACTGAAGCTTTCTTT.

The J gene is TRBJ2-3, the V gene TRBV4-1, with a tentative D call TRBD1 (7 bases). There are 15 residues in the CDR3. Per the germline V gene, CDR1 is MGHRA and CDR2 is YSYEKL. Trimming cost V 4 bases and J 3 bases, with 14 bases left between them. CDR3 sequence reads: CASSLADRMTDTQYF. The DNA for the CDR3 is TGCGCCAGCAGCCTAGCGGACAGGATGACAGATACGCAGTATTTT.